Listed below are T cell receptor beta chains from one sample, sequenced in a study of T cell repertoires in cytomegalovirus infection. TCRdb passed the reads through MiXCR, listing each CDR3 protein once. This sample has hundreds of thousands of distinct CDR3 sequences; approximately 10% occur once, and the top ten carry approximately 2.4%. Material for sequencing was PBMCs. The receptors here all came from a human donor in good health (CMV status not recorded). Some clones in this sample may be carry-over from other donors' samples. Each CDR3 is given with its conserved first and last residue. Each record gives: J gene, clone size, D gene, V gene, CDR3 protein, CDR3 DNA. A D gene is named only where the DNA matches it firmly. Clone size is stated in some rows and not others, as once, few, many or a class when expanded.

J gene: TRBJ1-2; clone size: many; D gene: TRBD1; V gene: TRBV9; CDR3 protein: CASSVDRGPVYGYTF; CDR3 DNA: TGTGCCAGCAGCGTAGACAGGGGGCCGGTCTATGGCTACACCTTC
J gene: TRBJ2-2; clone size: few; D gene: TRBD1; V gene: TRBV5-1; CDR3 protein: CASSTGQGIGTGELFF; CDR3 DNA: TGCGCCAGCAGCACGGGACAGGGGATTGGCACCGGGGAGCTGTTTTTT
J gene: TRBJ2-3; clone size: many; D gene: NA; V gene: TRBV23-1; CDR3 protein: CASTTSSLRKLGFLSTDTQYF; CDR3 DNA: TGCGCCAGCACCACCTCCTCACTGCGGAAGTTGGGATTTTTAAGCACAGATACGCAGTATTTT
J gene: TRBJ2-3; clone size: many; D gene: NA; V gene: TRBV25-1; CDR3 protein: CASSEWAGNTDTQYF; CDR3 DNA: TGTGCCAGCAGTGAATGGGCCGGTAACACAGATACGCAGTATTTT
J gene: TRBJ1-1; clone size: NA; D gene: NA; V gene: TRBV12-3/TRBV12-4; CDR3 protein: CASSGQLDTEAFF; CDR3 DNA: TGTGCCAGCTCGGGCCAGCTCGACACTGAAGCTTTCTTT
J gene: TRBJ1-3; clone size: few; D gene: TRBD1; V gene: TRBV28; CDR3 protein: CASLSPTGFRNTIYF; CDR3 DNA: TGTGCCAGCCTTTCCCCGACAGGGTTTAGAAACACCATATATTTT
J gene: TRBJ1-5; clone size: NA; D gene: NA; V gene: TRBV27; CDR3 protein: CASSFRRDRQPQHF; CDR3 DNA: TGTGCCAGCAGTTTTCGCAGGGACCGTCAGCCCCAGCATTTT
J gene: TRBJ1-1; clone size: many; D gene: NA; V gene: TRBV6-1; CDR3 protein: CASSDVRQASMEAFF; CDR3 DNA: TGTGCCAGCAGTGATGTTCGACAGGCCTCGATGGAAGCTTTCTTT
J gene: TRBJ2-2; clone size: many; D gene: TRBD2; V gene: TRBV6-4; CDR3 protein: CASSASGLASAGELFF; CDR3 DNA: TGTGCCAGCAGTGCTTCGGGACTAGCAAGCGCCGGGGAGCTGTTTTTT
J gene: TRBJ2-1; clone size: many; D gene: NA; V gene: TRBV6-2/TRBV6-3; CDR3 protein: CASSSQGEQFF; CDR3 DNA: TGTGCCAGCAGCAGCCAGGGCGAGCAGTTCTTC
J gene: TRBJ1-5; clone size: NA; D gene: NA; V gene: TRBV28; CDR3 protein: CASSFMYTAINQPQHF; CDR3 DNA: TGTGCCAGCAGTTTTATGTACACAGCGATCAATCAGCCCCAGCATTTT
J gene: TRBJ2-7; clone size: many; D gene: NA; V gene: TRBV27; CDR3 protein: CASSPLGTNSEQYF; CDR3 DNA: TGTGCCAGCAGTCCCCTGGGGACCAACAGCGAGCAGTACTTC
J gene: TRBJ1-2; clone size: many; D gene: NA; V gene: TRBV7-2; CDR3 protein: CASSLELGGYTF; CDR3 DNA: TGTGCCAGCAGCTTGGAACTTGGAGGCTACACCTTC
J gene: TRBJ2-1; clone size: few; D gene: NA; V gene: TRBV13; CDR3 protein: CASSLGGFSYNEQFF; CDR3 DNA: TGTGCCAGCAGCTTAGGAGGGTTCTCCTACAATGAGCAGTTCTTC
J gene: TRBJ2-2; clone size: many; D gene: TRBD1; V gene: TRBV6-2/TRBV6-3; CDR3 protein: CASSYSARGRTGELFF; CDR3 DNA: TGTGCCAGCAGTTACTCGGCCAGGGGGCGCACCGGGGAGCTGTTTTTT
J gene: TRBJ2-1; clone size: many; D gene: NA; V gene: TRBV5-1; CDR3 protein: CASSLWGGGESYNEQFF; CDR3 DNA: TGCGCCAGCAGCTTGTGGGGTGGGGGTGAATCCTACAATGAGCAGTTCTTC
J gene: TRBJ2-2; clone size: few; D gene: NA; V gene: TRBV5-1; CDR3 protein: CASREVTGSTGELFF; CDR3 DNA: TGCGCCAGCAGGGAGGTCACAGGTTCGACCGGGGAGCTGTTTTTT
J gene: TRBJ2-1; clone size: many; D gene: TRBD1; V gene: TRBV4-1; CDR3 protein: CASSQAGGIYNEQFF; CDR3 DNA: TGCGCCAGCAGCCAAGCAGGGGGCATCTACAATGAGCAGTTCTTC
J gene: TRBJ1-1; clone size: many; D gene: TRBD1; V gene: TRBV25-1; CDR3 protein: CASSPTGGPLEAFF; CDR3 DNA: TGTGCCAGCAGTCCGACAGGGGGACCGCTTGAAGCTTTCTTT
J gene: TRBJ2-7; clone size: NA; D gene: TRBD1; V gene: TRBV20-1; CDR3 protein: CSATPQGKSYEQYF; CDR3 DNA: TGCAGTGCTACACCACAGGGGAAGTCCTACGAGCAGTACTTC
J gene: TRBJ2-2; clone size: many; D gene: NA; V gene: TRBV7-3; CDR3 protein: CASSRDSLYTGELFF; CDR3 DNA: TGTGCCAGCAGCAGAGACAGCCTCTACACCGGGGAGCTGTTTTTT
J gene: TRBJ1-4; clone size: NA; D gene: NA; V gene: TRBV25-1; CDR3 protein: CASSVGAENLFF; CDR3 DNA: TGTGCCAGCAGTGTCGGGGCTGAAAACCTGTTTTTT
J gene: TRBJ2-7; clone size: many; D gene: NA; V gene: TRBV5-1; CDR3 protein: CASSLEGVLSYEQYF; CDR3 DNA: TGCGCCAGCAGCTTGGAGGGGGTCCTCTCCTACGAGCAGTACTTC
J gene: TRBJ2-3; clone size: many; D gene: NA; V gene: TRBV2; CDR3 protein: CASARADTQYF; CDR3 DNA: TGTGCCAGCGCCCGAGCAGATACGCAGTATTTT
J gene: TRBJ2-5; clone size: many; D gene: TRBD1; V gene: TRBV2; CDR3 protein: CASRRGQGVMKTQYF; CDR3 DNA: TGTGCCAGCAGACGGGGACAGGGGGTGATGAAGACCCAGTACTTC
J gene: TRBJ2-6; clone size: few; D gene: NA; V gene: TRBV27; CDR3 protein: CASSLRSTGSSSGANVLTF; CDR3 DNA: TGTGCCAGCAGTTTACGTTCGACGGGCTCGAGCTCTGGGGCCAACGTCCTGACTTTC
J gene: TRBJ1-4; clone size: many; D gene: TRBD1; V gene: TRBV12-3/TRBV12-4; CDR3 protein: CASSTGTVTVEKLFF; CDR3 DNA: TGTGCCAGCAGTACCGGGACAGTGACCGTTGAAAAACTGTTTTTT
J gene: TRBJ2-7; clone size: few; D gene: TRBD1; V gene: TRBV10-2; CDR3 protein: CASRKRDSPYEQYF; CDR3 DNA: TGCGCCAGCAGAAAACGGGACAGCCCCTACGAGCAGTACTTC
J gene: TRBJ2-1; clone size: many; D gene: TRBD2; V gene: TRBV6-1; CDR3 protein: CASNTGLAGGNEQFF; CDR3 DNA: TGTGCCAGCAACACGGGACTAGCGGGGGGGAATGAGCAGTTCTTC
J gene: TRBJ1-2; clone size: many; D gene: TRBD1; V gene: TRBV29-1; CDR3 protein: CSVGTGDGYTF; CDR3 DNA: TGCAGCGTCGGGACAGGCGATGGCTACACCTTC
J gene: TRBJ2-2; clone size: few; D gene: TRBD2; V gene: TRBV3-1; CDR3 protein: CASSGSGITGELFF; CDR3 DNA: TGTGCCAGCAGCGGGAGCGGGATCACCGGGGAGCTGTTTTTT
J gene: TRBJ1-6; clone size: few; D gene: TRBD1; V gene: TRBV25-1; CDR3 protein: CASSAQQGRNSPLHF; CDR3 DNA: TGTGCCAGCAGTGCCCAACAGGGGAGAAATTCACCCCTCCACTTT
J gene: TRBJ2-1; clone size: many; D gene: NA; V gene: TRBV5-1; CDR3 protein: CASSVEGAGEQFF; CDR3 DNA: TGCGCCAGCAGCGTGGAGGGGGCAGGTGAGCAGTTCTTC
J gene: TRBJ2-2; clone size: many; D gene: TRBD1; V gene: TRBV7-9; CDR3 protein: CASDRGANTGELFF; CDR3 DNA: TGTGCCAGCGACAGGGGCGCGAACACCGGGGAGCTGTTTTTT
J gene: TRBJ2-7; clone size: many; D gene: TRBD2; V gene: TRBV10-1; CDR3 protein: CASSESTSGGYEQYF; CDR3 DNA: TGCGCCAGCAGTGAGTCCACTAGCGGGGGATACGAGCAGTACTTC
J gene: TRBJ2-5; clone size: NA; D gene: NA; V gene: TRBV7-9; CDR3 protein: CASSRTGDQDTQYF; CDR3 DNA: TGTGCCAGCAGCCGAACGGGGGACCAAGATACCCAGTACTTC
J gene: TRBJ2-2; clone size: many; D gene: TRBD2; V gene: TRBV28; CDR3 protein: CASSFRLAGVGELFF; CDR3 DNA: TGTGCCAGCAGTTTTCGACTAGCTGGTGTCGGGGAGCTGTTTTTT
J gene: TRBJ1-3; clone size: many; D gene: NA; V gene: TRBV19; CDR3 protein: CASSFSIGNTIYF; CDR3 DNA: TGTGCCAGTTCGTTTTCGATCGGAAACACCATATATTTT
J gene: TRBJ1-2; clone size: few; D gene: NA; V gene: TRBV28; CDR3 protein: CASRLRVVDGYTF; CDR3 DNA: TGTGCCAGCAGACTGCGGGTAGTAGATGGCTACACCTTC
J gene: TRBJ1-1; clone size: many; D gene: NA; V gene: TRBV7-2; CDR3 protein: CASSSAGAGMRAFF; CDR3 DNA: TGTGCCAGCAGCTCAGCTGGGGCTGGCATGAGGGCTTTCTTT
J gene: TRBJ2-3; clone size: many; D gene: NA; V gene: TRBV10-3; CDR3 protein: CAISGAGTDTQYF; CDR3 DNA: TGTGCCATCAGTGGAGCAGGCACAGATACGCAGTATTTT
J gene: TRBJ2-1; clone size: few; D gene: TRBD1; V gene: TRBV28; CDR3 protein: CASEDRGKGNEQFF; CDR3 DNA: TGTGCCAGCGAGGACAGGGGTAAGGGCAATGAGCAGTTCTTC
J gene: TRBJ2-1; clone size: many; D gene: NA; V gene: TRBV29-1; CDR3 protein: CSVELRWDNEQFF; CDR3 DNA: TGCAGCGTTGAACTCCGGTGGGACAATGAGCAGTTCTTC
J gene: TRBJ2-4; clone size: NA; D gene: NA; V gene: TRBV14; CDR3 protein: CASSQDPLAKNIQYF; CDR3 DNA: TGTGCCAGCAGCCAAGATCCCCTAGCCAAAAACATTCAGTACTTC
J gene: TRBJ2-1; clone size: many; D gene: NA; V gene: TRBV7-8; CDR3 protein: CASRPDVSSYNEQFF; CDR3 DNA: TGTGCCAGCAGGCCTGACGTAAGCTCCTACAATGAGCAGTTCTTC
J gene: TRBJ2-7; clone size: many; D gene: NA; V gene: TRBV5-5; CDR3 protein: CASSLLGHEQYF; CDR3 DNA: TGTGCCAGCAGCTTGTTGGGTCACGAGCAGTACTTC
J gene: TRBJ1-1; clone size: NA; D gene: NA; V gene: TRBV4-3; CDR3 protein: CASSHDFEGPSGMNTEAFF; CDR3 DNA: TGCGCCAGCAGCCACGATTTTGAGGGGCCTTCGGGCATGAACACTGAAGCTTTCTTT
J gene: TRBJ2-3; clone size: many; D gene: NA; V gene: TRBV5-1; CDR3 protein: CASSFPDLTDTQYF; CDR3 DNA: TGCGCCAGCAGCTTTCCGGACTTAACGGATACGCAGTATTTT
J gene: TRBJ2-3; clone size: few; D gene: NA; V gene: TRBV29-1; CDR3 protein: CSVGPGSTDTQYF; CDR3 DNA: TGCAGCGTTGGTCCCGGTAGCACAGATACGCAGTATTTT
J gene: TRBJ2-5; clone size: many; D gene: TRBD1; V gene: TRBV7-2; CDR3 protein: CASSSRDRGLQETQYF; CDR3 DNA: TGTGCCAGCAGCTCCCGGGACAGGGGACTACAAGAGACCCAGTACTTC
J gene: TRBJ1-4; clone size: NA; D gene: TRBD1; V gene: TRBV13; CDR3 protein: CASSLRQGAEKLFF; CDR3 DNA: TGTGCCAGCAGCTTAAGACAGGGGGCCGAAAAACTGTTTTTT
J gene: TRBJ2-4; clone size: many; D gene: TRBD1; V gene: TRBV7-2; CDR3 protein: CASSQDRVGENIQYF; CDR3 DNA: TGTGCCAGCAGCCAAGACAGGGTCGGGGAAAACATTCAGTACTTC
J gene: TRBJ1-6; clone size: few; D gene: TRBD1; V gene: TRBV9; CDR3 protein: CASSVAGTENSPLHF; CDR3 DNA: TGTGCCAGCAGCGTAGCCGGGACAGAGAATTCACCCCTCCACTTT
J gene: TRBJ2-2; clone size: many; D gene: NA; V gene: TRBV7-3; CDR3 protein: CASSPTAYTGELFF; CDR3 DNA: TGTGCCAGCAGCCCCACGGCCTACACCGGGGAGCTGTTTTTT
J gene: TRBJ2-2; clone size: many; D gene: NA; V gene: TRBV10-3; CDR3 protein: CATQGDPTGELFF; CDR3 DNA: TGTGCCACCCAGGGAGACCCCACCGGGGAGCTGTTTTTT
J gene: TRBJ2-3; clone size: many; D gene: TRBD1; V gene: TRBV7-2; CDR3 protein: CASSSSTGVDTQYF; CDR3 DNA: TGTGCCAGCAGCTCTTCAACAGGGGTAGATACGCAGTATTTT
J gene: TRBJ1-1; clone size: NA; D gene: NA; V gene: TRBV13; CDR3 protein: CASSFGRSNTEAFF; CDR3 DNA: TGTGCCAGCAGCTTTGGCAGAAGTAACACTGAAGCTTTCTTT